This TCR beta chain was captured in a study of control samples from healthy donors and cancer patients. CDR3 length: 12 residues. Germline-derived CDR1 and CDR2 are SGHRS and YFSETQ. Trimming shortened V by 3 bases and J by 11 bases, and 11 bases separated the two germline ends. Sequenced by immunoSEQ multiplex PCR; TCRdb stores in-frame clones only, minus some. The repertoire holds about 120,000 clones, more than 70% seen once, with around 40% in the top ten. The chain has TRBV5-1 and TRBJ2-2; a possible D gene is TRBD1 (6 bases). Sequenced sample: blood. The source of this sequence is a man aged 50 to 60 in good health. The CDR3 DNA reads TGCGCCAGCAGCTCGGGACAACTCGAGCTGTTTTTT. Translated, it gives CASSSGQLELFF. Full variable domain (missing parts from reference TRBV5-1 and TRBJ2-2): KAGVTQTPRYLIKTRGQQVTLSCSPISGHRSVSWYQQTPGQGLQFLFEYFSETQRNKGNFPGRFSGRQFSNSRSEMNVSTLELGDSALYLCASSSGQLELFFGEGSRLTVL.